Below are 8 T cell receptor beta chains sequenced from a single sample in a study of cytomegalovirus exposure and HLA in healthy donors. PCR employed 60 Vbeta and 13 Jbeta primers. Sequenced by immunoSEQ multiplex PCR; TCRdb stores in-frame clones only, minus some. Among approximately 100,000 clones listed, 70% to 80% were seen once. Sequenced sample: PBMCs. These receptor sequences come from a boy between 5 and 17 years old in good health and CMV-seronegative.

The J gene is TRBJ1-5, the V gene TRBV27; D is ambiguous. This CDR3 has 14 amino acids. Germline CDR1 and CDR2: MNHEY and SMNVEV (reference sequence). With 5 bases removed from V and 3 bases from J, the gap between germline ends came to 11 bases. The CDR3: CASSIGLNNQPQHF. In DNA form, the CDR3 reads TGTGCCAGCAGTATCGGACTTAACAATCAGCCCCAGCATTTT.

The rearrangement joins TRBV2 to TRBJ1-5; D perhaps matches TRBD1 (6 bases). Germline loops: CDR1 SNHLY, CDR2 FYNNEI. V shed 2 bases and J shed 5 bases, with 13 bases lying between them. The CDR3 covers 15 residues. The CDR3 DNA sequence: TGTGCCAGCAGTGAATTGACAGGCGCGCATCAGCCCCAGCATTTT. The encoded protein is CASSELTGAHQPQHF.

The genes are TRBV25-1 and TRBJ2-7; 9 bases match TRBD2. The ends lost 6 bases at V and 2 bases at J; junction bases unmatched: 8. CDR1 is MGHDK, CDR2 SYGVNS, per germline. CDR3 length: 15 residues. CDR3 DNA sequence: TGTGCCAGCAGCTGGGCGGGGGGGCGCACCTACGAGCAGTACTTC. It yields the protein CASSWAGGRTYEQYF.

Written as DNA, the CDR3 is TGCGCCAGCAGCTTGGGAGGAACCTCCTACGAGCAGTACTTC. Its translation is CASSLGGTSYEQYF. The chain employs TRBV5-1 and TRBJ2-7; no firm D call. This CDR3 contains 14 residues. Germline lookup yields CDR1 SGHRS and CDR2 YFSETQ. V shed 0 bases and J shed 0 bases, with 7 bases lying between them. Full variable domain (outside the CDR3, taken from reference TRBV5-1 and TRBJ2-7): KAGVTQTPRYLIKTRGQQVTLSCSPISGHRSVSWYQQTPGQGLQFLFEYFSETQRNKGNFPGRFSGRQFSNSRSEMNVSTLELGDSALYLCASSLGGTSYEQYFGPGTRLTVT.

This clone was seen a handful of times. The chain links TRBV10-3 to TRBJ2-5; a possible D gene is TRBD1 (5 bases). Trimming took 5 bases from V and 5 from J, leaving 18 bases between them. The CDR3 extends over 15 amino acids. Germline CDR1 is ENHRY and CDR2 is SYGVKD. The CDR3 DNA sequence: TGTGCCATCAGTAACAAAGGGGATAGCTATGAGACCCAGTACTTC. It specifies CAISNKGDSYETQYF.

As to this clone: The missing conserved phenylalanine or tryptophan at the end of this CDR3 makes a read error likely. The chain has TRBV30 and TRBJ1-1, with 7 bases matching TRBD1. This CDR3 has 14 residues. In germline, CDR1 is GTSNPN, CDR2 SVGIG (reference sequence). Trimming cost V 3 bases and J 8 bases; bases outside gene matches: 12. The CDR3 DNA sequence: TGTGCCTGGAGGGAGCGACAGGGATTGACGGAAGCTTTCGTT. Protein sequence: CAWRERQGLTEAFV.

In this sample, this clone turned up a few times. As DNA, the CDR3 is TGCGCCAGCAGCCAAGAACTGGGGCGGGGGCTGGGGAATGAGCAGTTCTTC. The encoded protein is CASSQELGRGLGNEQFF. The J gene is TRBJ2-1, the V gene TRBV4-1, with a tentative D call TRBD2 (7 bases). V was trimmed by 0 bases and J by 7 bases, leaving 19 bases between them. The CDR3 runs to 17 residues. Germline loops: CDR1 MGHRA, CDR2 YSYEKL.

The V and J genes are TRBV28 and TRBJ1-3; no firm D call. V lost 5 bases and J 0 bases, leaving 14 bases between the germline ends. The CDR3 is 16 residues long. Germline V CDR1 and CDR2: MDHEN, SYDVKM. The CDR3 loop is CASSPPLHSSGNTIYF. CDR3 DNA: TGTGCCAGCAGTCCCCCCCTCCACAGCTCTGGAAACACCATATATTTT.